Detailed here is one T cell receptor (beta chain). This record belongs to a study of blood T cell repertoires in COVID-19. Original processing notes: Amplifying reference gene primers gave estimates of nucleated cell counts. Sequencing was performed with immunoSEQ multiplex PCR; in TCRdb, only in-frame clones are kept and a portion is missing. From that table come the V and J calls and clone size; the DNA was used to work out D and trimming. The data contain more than 70,000 clones, about nine tenths of them singletons. Looked up from germline, CDR1 is LGHDT and CDR2 is YNNKEL (reference sequence). After removal of 4 bases from V and 4 bases from J, the junction contained 5 bases not matched to a gene. This CDR3 contains 15 residues.

The source is a man aged 50-59 years with active or convalescent COVID-19. Sequences were obtained from peripheral blood. The rearrangement joins TRBV3-1 (or the pseudogene TRBV3-2) to TRBJ2-3; the match to TRBD2 covers 10 bases. The CDR3 sequence is CASSPQTSGPDTQYF. DNA of the CDR3: TGTGCCAGCAGCCCTCAGACTAGCGGGCCAGATACGCAGTATTTT.